This T cell receptor beta chain was obtained from a study of post-analysis software for immune sequencing data. Notes on the study in general: TRBV5-6, TRBV5-1 and TRBV20-1 were among four or five TRBV segments more frequent in patients than controls.

Unique-molecular-identifier-tagged TCR beta cDNA libraries were used. TCRdb re-derived calls from the PCR reads in MiXCR, one entry per CDR3 protein. Here the sample spans under 200,000 distinct CDR3 sequences, roughly 30% being singletons. Remarks on this clonotype: Its specificity is not known.

This CDR3 comprises 11 residues. V was clipped by 3 bases and J by 5 bases, with 7 bases between them. Per the germline V gene, CDR1 is SQVTM and CDR2 is ANQGSEA. The sample comprised blood. This TCR was sampled from a girl aged 2-17 years with multiple sclerosis. The V and J genes are TRBV29-1 and TRBJ2-5; D call uncertain. This CDR3 reads CSVDIGETQYF. CDR3 in DNA: TGCAGCGTTGATATCGGGGAGACCCAGTACTTC.